One sample yielded the 3 T cell receptor beta chains listed below, sequenced in a study of CD8+ T cells in alopecia areata. In each case, RNA was isolated and then reverse transcribed into cDNA as the sequencing template. Libraries were prepared by immunoSEQ multiplex PCR; TCRdb keeps only in-frame clonotypes and omits some of them. This table has some 240,000 clones, about 58% appearing once. The sample's treatment: oral pan-JAK inhibitor, 5-10 mg twice daily. The sequences come from CD4+ T cells sorted from blood, collected at week 4, from a patient treated with tofacitinib. The receptors derive from a human donor with alopecia areata.

The sample holds a few counts of this clone. The rearrangement links TRBV29-1 to TRBJ1-2; D call uncertain. Germline CDR1 reads SQVTM; CDR2 reads ANQGSEA. The CDR3 consists of 14 residues. Between the trimmed V and J ends, which lost 3 bases and 6 bases, there was a span of 17 bases. In nucleotides, the CDR3 is TGCAGCGTTGATCTCTACAGACGCACAAATGGCTACACCTTC. Translating it yields CSVDLYRRTNGYTF. Together with reference TRBV29-1 and TRBJ1-2, the CDR3 gives the full variable domain: SAVISQKPSRDICQRGTSLTIQCQVDSQVTMMFWYRQQPGQSLTLIATANQGSEATYESGFVIDKFPISRPNLTFSTLTVSNMSPEDSSIYLCSVDLYRRTNGYTFGSGTRLTVV.

V is TRBV29-1 and J is TRBJ1-2, with D perhaps matching TRBD1 (5 bases). This CDR3 has 10 residues. Germline CDR1 and CDR2: SQVTM and ANQGSEA. The CDR3 region has the DNA TGCGCAGACAGTGACTATGGCTACACCTTC. Residues: CADSDYGYTF.

This clone was detected only a few times. This chain uses TRBV29-1 with TRBJ1-1, with no clear D. Trimming left V 3 bases short and J 0 bases short, with 14 bases between. CDR1 SQVTM and CDR2 ANQGSEA come from the germline V gene. This CDR3 region has 15 residues. The CDR3 region is CSVDFTARMNTEAFF. In DNA, the CDR3 is TGCAGCGTTGATTTCACCGCCAGGATGAACACTGAAGCTTTCTTT.